The rows below give T cell receptor beta chains drawn from one sample of a study of regulatory T cells in long-lasting Graves disease. TCRdb processed the multiplex PCR reads anew with MiXCR; each CDR3 protein has one entry. The sample includes almost 450,000 distinct CDR3 sequences, about 16% seen only once; the top ten take roughly 10%. The data were also submitted as part of a second study, on T cells in Graves' hyperthyroidism and ophthalmopathy.

The material sequenced was peripheral blood mononuclear cells (PBMCs), taken at new diagnosis, from a patient treated with antithyroid drugs. These receptors were obtained from a woman in her 30s with Graves disease. Both conserved end residues are part of each CDR3. A D gene is named only where the DNA matches it firmly. The listing skips clone size in some rows; elsewhere it reads once, few, many or a size class.

abundance: many; v_gene: TRBV18; j_gene: TRBJ2-7; d_gene: TRBD2; CDR3nt: TGTGCCAGCTCACCAGAAGCGGGAGAGGTCTACGAGCAGTACTTC; CDR3aa: CASSPEAGEVYEQYF
abundance: many; v_gene: TRBV3-1; j_gene: TRBJ2-7; d_gene: -; CDR3nt: TGTGCCAGCAGCCAAAAACGATGGGGGACACCGTCCTACGAGCAGTACTTC; CDR3aa: CASSQKRWGTPSYEQYF
abundance: -; v_gene: TRBV18; j_gene: TRBJ2-6; d_gene: -; CDR3nt: TGTGCCAGCTCACCACGAGATCTCCACTCTGGGGCCAACGCCCTGACTTTC; CDR3aa: CASSPRDLHSGANALTF
abundance: -; v_gene: TRBV25-1; j_gene: TRBJ1-2; d_gene: -; CDR3nt: TGTGCCAGCAGTGAAATTGCCGGAGGGTCGAATTCTGGCTACACCTTC; CDR3aa: CASSEIAGGSNSGYTF
abundance: many; v_gene: TRBV6-5; j_gene: TRBJ2-5; d_gene: -; CDR3nt: TGTGCCAGCAGTTACTCGAACAGGGACCAAGAGACCCAGTACTTC; CDR3aa: CASSYSNRDQETQYF
abundance: few; v_gene: TRBV6-2/TRBV6-3; j_gene: TRBJ1-2; d_gene: -; CDR3nt: TGTGCCAGCAGTGCGGGGGTCGGCTACACCTTC; CDR3aa: CASSAGVGYTF
abundance: -; v_gene: TRBV5-4; j_gene: TRBJ2-7; d_gene: TRBD1; CDR3nt: TGTGCCAGCAGCCGTGACAGGGGGCCGAATGCTTACGAGCAGTACTTC; CDR3aa: CASSRDRGPNAYEQYF
abundance: -; v_gene: TRBV20-1; j_gene: TRBJ1-2; d_gene: -; CDR3nt: TGCAGTGCTACCGACGGCTATGGCCACACCTTC; CDR3aa: CSATDGYGHTF
abundance: -; v_gene: TRBV12-5; j_gene: TRBJ2-1; d_gene: -; CDR3nt: TGTGCTAGTGGTTTGGGCGGGGGCGTGCAGGGTCAGTTCTTC; CDR3aa: CASGLGGGVQGQFF
abundance: many; v_gene: TRBV7-2; j_gene: TRBJ1-2; d_gene: -; CDR3nt: TGTGCCAGCAGCCCTACGGAAAGGGTTGGCTACACCTTC; CDR3aa: CASSPTERVGYTF
abundance: many; v_gene: TRBV28; j_gene: TRBJ1-1; d_gene: -; CDR3nt: TGTGCCAGCAGTCTCGTCGGGACGAACACTGAAGCTTTCTTT; CDR3aa: CASSLVGTNTEAFF
abundance: -; v_gene: TRBV27; j_gene: TRBJ1-6; d_gene: -; CDR3nt: TGTGCCAGCAGTGCCCCAAGGGGGTCACCCCTCCACTTT; CDR3aa: CASSAPRGSPLHF
abundance: -; v_gene: TRBV19; j_gene: TRBJ1-5; d_gene: -; CDR3nt: TGTGCCAGTAGTGGCCCAGGTCGGCTAGGCAATCAGCCCCAGCATTTT; CDR3aa: CASSGPGRLGNQPQHF
abundance: few; v_gene: TRBV4-3; j_gene: TRBJ2-1; d_gene: -; CDR3nt: TGCGCCAGCAGCTCACAGCGTACCTACAATGAGCAGTTCTTC; CDR3aa: CASSSQRTYNEQFF
abundance: many; v_gene: TRBV28; j_gene: TRBJ1-5; d_gene: TRBD1; CDR3nt: TGTGCCAGCGGGACAGGCGATAGCAATCAGCCCCAGCATTTT; CDR3aa: CASGTGDSNQPQHF
abundance: few; v_gene: TRBV24-1; j_gene: TRBJ2-2; d_gene: TRBD1; CDR3nt: TGTGCCACCAGTGACTCCGGGACAGCGAACACCGGGGAGCTGTTTTTT; CDR3aa: CATSDSGTANTGELFF
abundance: -; v_gene: TRBV11-2; j_gene: TRBJ1-6; d_gene: -; CDR3nt: TGTGCCAGCAGCCCCAGGAGCTCCTATAATTCACCCCTCCACTTT; CDR3aa: CASSPRSSYNSPLHF
abundance: many; v_gene: TRBV7-6; j_gene: TRBJ1-1; d_gene: -; CDR3nt: TGTGCCAGCAGCCCTAGGGCCGTGAACACTGAAGCTTTCTTT; CDR3aa: CASSPRAVNTEAFF
abundance: many; v_gene: TRBV18; j_gene: TRBJ1-5; d_gene: -; CDR3nt: TGTGCCAGCTCACCGAGACAGGCTGGCAATCAGCCCCAGCATTTT; CDR3aa: CASSPRQAGNQPQHF
abundance: many; v_gene: TRBV2; j_gene: TRBJ1-4; d_gene: -; CDR3nt: TGTGCCAGCAGCGAGGGACCTACTAATGAAAAACTGTTTTTT; CDR3aa: CASSEGPTNEKLFF
abundance: -; v_gene: TRBV27; j_gene: TRBJ2-2; d_gene: -; CDR3nt: TGTGCCAGCAGTTATGCGGGAATCACCGGGGAGCTGTTTTTT; CDR3aa: CASSYAGITGELFF
abundance: -; v_gene: TRBV20-1; j_gene: TRBJ2-1; d_gene: TRBD2; CDR3nt: TGCAGTGCCGAAAGGTCGTCTAGCGGGCAAAGAGGTTGGGAGCAGTTCTTC; CDR3aa: CSAERSSSGQRGWEQFF
abundance: many; v_gene: TRBV7-9; j_gene: TRBJ2-1; d_gene: -; CDR3nt: TGTGCCAGCAGCTTAGGATGGGTGGGGAAGGAGGGCCAAAAGGGCGCGGACGGGTTCTTC; CDR3aa: CASSLGWVGKEGQKGADGFF
abundance: -; v_gene: TRBV3-1; j_gene: TRBJ1-3; d_gene: -; CDR3nt: TGTGCCAGCAGCCAAGGTGTATCCCGGCCTCGGAACACCATATATTTT; CDR3aa: CASSQGVSRPRNTIYF
abundance: many; v_gene: TRBV28; j_gene: TRBJ2-7; d_gene: -; CDR3nt: TGTGCCAGCAGTACCTCCTACGAGCAGTACTTC; CDR3aa: CASSTSYEQYF
abundance: many; v_gene: TRBV3-1; j_gene: TRBJ1-5; d_gene: -; CDR3nt: TGTGCCAGCAGCGCAGGAGCGAGCGATCAGCCCCAGCATTTT; CDR3aa: CASSAGASDQPQHF
abundance: many; v_gene: TRBV11-2; j_gene: TRBJ2-3; d_gene: TRBD2; CDR3nt: TGTGCCAGCAGCTTTAGCGGGAGTTACCAAGATACGCAGTATTTT; CDR3aa: CASSFSGSYQDTQYF
abundance: many; v_gene: TRBV10-3; j_gene: TRBJ1-4; d_gene: -; CDR3nt: TGTGCCATCAGTGATGAGGGACGTAATGAAAAACTGTTTTTT; CDR3aa: CAISDEGRNEKLFF
abundance: many; v_gene: TRBV7-9; j_gene: TRBJ2-3; d_gene: TRBD2; CDR3nt: TGTGCCAGCAGCTTATTAGCGGGAGAGGGGACAGATACGCAGTATTTT; CDR3aa: CASSLLAGEGTDTQYF